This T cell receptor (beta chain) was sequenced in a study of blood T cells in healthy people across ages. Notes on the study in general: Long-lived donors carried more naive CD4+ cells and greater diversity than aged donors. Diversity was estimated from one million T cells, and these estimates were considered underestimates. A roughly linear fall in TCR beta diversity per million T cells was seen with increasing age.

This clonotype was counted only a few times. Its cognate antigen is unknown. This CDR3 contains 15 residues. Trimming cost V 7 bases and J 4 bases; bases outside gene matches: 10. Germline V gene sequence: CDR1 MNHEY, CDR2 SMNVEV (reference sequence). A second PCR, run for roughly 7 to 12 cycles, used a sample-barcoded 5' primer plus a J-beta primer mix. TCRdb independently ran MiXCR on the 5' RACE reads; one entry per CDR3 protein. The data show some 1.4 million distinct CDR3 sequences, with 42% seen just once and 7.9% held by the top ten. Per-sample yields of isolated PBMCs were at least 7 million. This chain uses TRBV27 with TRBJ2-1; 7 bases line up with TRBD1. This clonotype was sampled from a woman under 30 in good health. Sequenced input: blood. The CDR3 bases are TGTGCCAGCACCCTAACAGGGACAGCTTACAATGAGCAGTTCTTC. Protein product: CASTLTGTAYNEQFF.